Following are 9 T cell receptor beta chains from one sample sequenced in a study of human T cells and chemical hapten exposure. TCRdb analysed the RACE reads with MiXCR anew, one entry per CDR3 protein. The sample holds roughly 120,000 distinct CDR3 sequences, approximately 9.5% seen once. Time point indicated: healthy volunteer bleed at 2 weeks. From whole blood left unfractionated, total RNA was extracted. The sample consisted of whole blood. The origin of the receptors is a male donor in good health. Some clones in this sample may be carry-over from other donors' samples.

This clonotype came up many times. The chain has TRBV6-2 or TRBV6-3 and TRBJ2-7, with D possibly being TRBD2 (6 bases). V dropped 4 bases and J dropped 2 bases, with 15 bases sitting between them. Germline CDR1 reads MNHEY; CDR2 reads SVGEGT. This CDR3 has 15 amino acids. CDR3 DNA sequence: TGTGCCAGCAGTTGGAGTAGCGGAAACACCTACGAGCAGTACTTC. Its translation: CASSWSSGNTYEQYF.

There are a few counts of this clonotype. The V and J genes are TRBV12-3 or TRBV12-4 and TRBJ2-7; 7 bases agree with TRBD1. With V trimmed by 5 bases and J by 3 bases, 13 bases remained unmatched. The CDR3 contains 16 residues. In DNA, the CDR3 is TGTGCCAGCAGTGAACTAGACAGGGCAGCGTTCTACGAGCAGTACTTC. Translated, it gives CASSELDRAAFYEQYF.

This clonotype was observed at least ten times. J is TRBJ2-7 and V is TRBV7-2; 7 bases are a match to TRBD1. The CDR3 has 15 residues. V shed 4 bases and J 3 bases; nucleotides not matched to a gene: 9. Germline values: CDR1 SGHTA, CDR2 FQGNSA. DNA of the CDR3: TGTGCCAGCAGCTCTATGGACAGGATTAACTACGAGCAGTACTTC. Amino acid sequence: CASSSMDRINYEQYF.

The V gene is TRBV12-3 or TRBV12-4, the J gene TRBJ2-4; 7 positions agree with TRBD1. J lost 1 base, V lost 3 bases, and 9 bases had no gene match. The CDR3 covers 17 residues. The CDR3 region has the DNA TGTGCCAGCAGTTTGGGACAAAGGGGGCTTGCCAAAAACATTCAGTACTTC. It encodes CASSLGQRGLAKNIQYF.

V usage is TRBV4-2 and J usage is TRBJ1-4; the D is unclear. V lost 0 bases and J 0 bases, leaving 8 bases between the germline ends. Germline V gives CDR1 LGHNA, CDR2 YNFKEQ. The CDR3 is made up of 16 amino acids. The CDR3 sequence is CASSQDRLATNEKLFF. DNA of the CDR3: TGTGCCAGCAGCCAAGATCGACTGGCAACTAATGAAAAACTGTTTTTT.

This clonotype was seen a few times. V and J are TRBV20-1 and TRBJ2-1; the D gene is possibly TRBD2 (7 bases). Germline V gene sequence: CDR1 DFQATT, CDR2 SNEGSKA (reference sequence). V lost 3 bases to trimming and J lost 6 bases, with 15 bases between them. The CDR3 covers 14 residues. CDR3 protein: CSARGGPGSNEQFF. The DNA for the CDR3 is TGCAGTGCTAGGGGGGGGCCAGGCTCCAATGAGCAGTTCTTC.

This clonotype has just a few counts. J is TRBJ1-2 and V is TRBV20-1; D is perhaps TRBD1 (5 bases). The germline gives CDR1 DFQATT, CDR2 SNEGSKA (reference sequence). CDR3 length: 14 amino acids. V was shortened by 1 base and J by 2 bases, with 11 bases between the two germline ends. The CDR3 DNA is TGCAGTGCTAGAGCCCAGACAGAGAACTATGGCTACACCTTC. This encodes CSARAQTENYGYTF.

The chain recombines TRBV6-2 or TRBV6-3 with TRBJ1-2, with a possible D match to TRBD1 (6 bases). The CDR3 is 13 residues long. The V end was cut by 6 bases, the J end by 3 bases, with 11 bases between. Germline loops: CDR1 MNHEY, CDR2 SVGEGT. CDR3 DNA sequence: TGTGCCAGCAGCCAGGGACAAGACTATGGCTACACCTTC. Translating it yields CASSQGQDYGYTF.

V gene TRBV28 combines with J gene TRBJ1-5; a possible D gene is TRBD1 (5 bases). In germline, CDR1 is MDHEN, CDR2 SYDVKM. V was clipped by 3 bases and J by 2 bases, with 8 bases between them. CDR3 size: 14 residues. DNA of the CDR3: TGTGCCAGCAGTTTTCAGGGCCGCAATCAGCCCCAGCATTTT. Its protein product is CASSFQGRNQPQHF.